This T cell receptor (beta chain) stems from a study of shared clonotypes between healthy human individuals. Authors' methods: For the immunoSEQ data, sequences were junction-only without quality scores, so filtering differed. Sequencing used immunoSEQ multiplex PCR; TCRdb keeps in-frame clones, though not all of them. V, J and clone size derive from that table, while D and trimming were established from the DNA sequence. The data hold approximately 530,000 clones, with almost 97% observed a single time. This sequence originates from a woman in her twenties or thirties in good health. The sample consisted of naive CD4+ T cells sorted from blood. Subset here: CD45RA+ positively selected.

CDR3 residues: CASSDSSGRVRRCTDTQYF. The CDR3 bases are TGTGCCAGCAGTGACTCAAGCGGGAGGGTCCGAAGATGCACAGATACGCAGTATTTT. The rearrangement uses TRBV6-4 and TRBJ2-3; 10 nucleotides align to TRBD2. The CDR3 runs 19 residues. CDR1 is MRHNA, CDR2 SNTAGT, per germline. V lost 0 bases, J lost 1 base, and 10 bases stayed unmatched.